This TCR beta chain originates from a study of vaccination effects on CD4 cells after COVID-19. Background on the study: The vaccine given was either BNT162b2 or mRNA-1273, in two doses.

The CDR3 runs 15 residues. Germline V gene data show CDR1 as SSHAT and CDR2 as FNYEAQ (reference sequence). Within the ViraFEST assay, antigen-specific CD4+ T cells underwent expansion with viral peptide pools prior to sequencing. The culture ran for about 10 days, and then CD4+ T cells were isolated. PCR showed that the person got SARS-CoV-2 infection at some point between March and December 2020. Pooled HIV-1 Nef peptides were the negative control culture. The authors replaced half the medium with IL-2 medium on days 3 and 7. Regarding this clone: Its specificity is not known. A read error may account for a junction end that differs from germline.

Here immunoSEQ multiplex PCR was the method, and the copy in TCRdb shows in-frame clones only, minus some. The data contain more than 45,000 clones, around 82% of them singletons. The sample was CD4+ T cells from PBMCs cultured with HIV peptides, taken before COVID-19 vaccination. The subset was: HIV-1 Nef peptide pool negative control/reference culture. This chain links TRBV7-7 with TRBJ2-7; 12 nucleotides align to TRBD2. This TCR was recovered from a human donor who had a prior SARS-CoV-2 infection. The CDR3 region has the DNA TGTGCTAGCAGCACCAGACTAGCGGGAGTGCACGAGCAGTACTTC. Its protein product is CASSTRLAGVHEQYF. Full variable domain (rest looked up from reference TRBV7-7 and TRBJ2-7): GAGVSQSPRYKVTKRGQDVTLRCDPISSHATLYWYQQALGQGPEFLTYFNYEAQPDKSGLPSDRFSAERPEGSISTLTIQRTEQRDSAMYRCASSTRLAGVHEQYFGPGTRLTVT.